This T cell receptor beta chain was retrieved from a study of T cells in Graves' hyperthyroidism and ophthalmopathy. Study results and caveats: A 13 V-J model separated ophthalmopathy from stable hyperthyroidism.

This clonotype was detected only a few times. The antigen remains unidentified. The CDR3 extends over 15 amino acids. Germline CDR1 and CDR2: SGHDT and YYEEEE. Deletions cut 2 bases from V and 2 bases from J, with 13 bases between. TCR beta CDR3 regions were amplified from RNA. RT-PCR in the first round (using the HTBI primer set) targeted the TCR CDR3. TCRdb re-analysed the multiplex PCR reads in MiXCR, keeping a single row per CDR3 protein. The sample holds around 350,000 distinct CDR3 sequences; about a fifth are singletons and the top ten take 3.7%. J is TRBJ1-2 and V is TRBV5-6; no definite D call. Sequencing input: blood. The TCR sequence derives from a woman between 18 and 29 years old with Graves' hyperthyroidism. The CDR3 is CASSFLARPNYGYTF. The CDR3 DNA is TGTGCCAGCAGCTTTCTCGCAAGGCCCAACTATGGCTACACCTTC.